A single sample gave rise to the 5 T cell receptor beta chains below, sequenced in a study of CD8 T cells in ankylosing spondylitis. TCRdb re-analysed the 5' RACE reads in MiXCR, keeping a single row per CDR3 protein. The data hold around 35,000 distinct CDR3 sequences, with 9.5% to 11% observed a single time. The sample was synovial fluid, either unsorted or a sorted T cell fraction (not recorded which). All receptors derive from a male donor with ankylosing spondylitis.

This clonotype appeared many times. V is TRBV29-1 and J is TRBJ2-1, with a possible D match to TRBD1 (5 bases). Trimming removed 4 bases at V and 6 bases at J, with 13 bases between. This CDR3 has 13 residues. Germline CDR1 SQVTM, CDR2 ANQGSEA. In DNA, the CDR3 is TGCAGCGTTGCTAGAGCTCAGGGCAATGAGCAGTTCTTC. Amino acids: CSVARAQGNEQFF.

This clonotype was recorded many times. This chain links TRBV18 with TRBJ2-5; D not certain. V gave up 3 bases and J gave up 4 bases, with 6 bases separating them. Germline loops: CDR1 KGHSH, CDR2 LQKENI. CDR3 length: 12 residues. Here the CDR3 reads CASSPLGETQYF. The CDR3, as DNA: TGTGCCAGCTCACCCCTAGGAGAGACCCAGTACTTC.

The V gene is TRBV7-9, the J gene TRBJ2-7, with D perhaps TRBD1 or TRBD2 (5 bases each). The CDR3 is 15 residues long. V lost 3 bases to trimming and J lost 7 bases, with 19 bases between them. Germline CDR1 is SEHNR and CDR2 is FQNEAQ (reference sequence). The chain's CDR3 is CASSFVGERDIEQYF. CDR3 nucleotide sequence: TGTGCCAGCAGCTTCGTAGGGGAACGGGATATTGAGCAGTACTTC.

This clonotype has only a few counts. The genes are TRBV6-2 or TRBV6-3 and TRBJ2-7, with TRBD1 matching over 9 bases. Per the germline V gene, CDR1 is MNHEY and CDR2 is SVGEGT. V was pared by 5 bases and J by 1 base, with 6 bases of the junction left unmatched. The CDR3 spans 15 residues. The CDR3, as DNA: TGTGCCAGCAGTGATCCGGGACAGGGTTCCTACGAGCAGTACTTC. Its translation is CASSDPGQGSYEQYF.

The V call is TRBV5-4, the J call TRBJ2-3, with D possibly being TRBD2 (6 bases). Germline loops: CDR1 SGHNT, CDR2 YYREEE (reference sequence). Trimming shortened V by 5 bases and J by 2 bases, and 12 bases separated the two germline ends. The CDR3 covers 14 residues. The CDR3 protein is CASRMGGNTDTQYF. DNA for the CDR3: TGTGCCAGCAGAATGGGAGGAAACACAGATACGCAGTATTTT.